The present T cell receptor beta chain was sequenced within a study of blood T cell repertoires in COVID-19. Across the study: Samples taken during acute and convalescent COVID-19 were collected in the United States, Italy and Spain.

Only in-frame clones appear in the TCRdb table, and some are missing; sequencing was by immunoSEQ multiplex PCR. The profile shows approximately 28,000 clones, more than 90% of them singletons. V shed 8 bases, J shed 8 bases, and the junction held 12 bases outside the gene matches. CDR3 length: 15 amino acids. CDR1 is MNHEY, CDR2 SVGAGI, per germline. Input material: peripheral blood. This chain uses TRBV6-5 with TRBJ2-3; 11 bases are a match to TRBD2. The TCR was taken from a man aged 65 to 79 with active or convalescent COVID-19. For the CDR3, the DNA is TGTGCCAGCGCGACTAGCGGGGTGCCGGCAGTTACGCAGTATTTT. Its protein product is CASATSGVPAVTQYF.